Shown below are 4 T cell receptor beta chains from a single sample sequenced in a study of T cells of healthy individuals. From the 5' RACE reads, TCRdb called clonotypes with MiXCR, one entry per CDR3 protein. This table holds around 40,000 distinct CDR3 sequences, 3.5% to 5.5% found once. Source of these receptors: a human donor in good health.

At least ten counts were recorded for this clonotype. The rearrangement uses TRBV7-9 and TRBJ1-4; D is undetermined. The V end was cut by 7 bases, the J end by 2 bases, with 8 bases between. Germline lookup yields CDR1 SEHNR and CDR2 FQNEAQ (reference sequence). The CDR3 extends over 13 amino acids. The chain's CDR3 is CASNAATNEKLFF. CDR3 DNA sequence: TGTGCCAGCAATGCAGCTACTAATGAAAAACTGTTTTTT. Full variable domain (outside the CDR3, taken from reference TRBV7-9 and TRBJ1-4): DTGVSQNPRHKITKRGQNVTFRCDPISEHNRLYWYRQTLGQGPEFLTYFQNEAQLEKSRLLSDRFSAERPKGSFSTLEIQRTEQGDSAMYLCASNAATNEKLFFGSGTQLSVL.

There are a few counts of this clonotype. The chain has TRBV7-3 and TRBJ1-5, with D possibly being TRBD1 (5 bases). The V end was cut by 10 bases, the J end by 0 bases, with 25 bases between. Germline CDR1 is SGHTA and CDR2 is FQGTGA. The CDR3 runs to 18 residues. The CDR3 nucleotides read TGTGCCACCCCTGCCAGGGTAATGGCTTACTATAGCAATCAGCCCCAGCATTTT. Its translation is CATPARVMAYYSNQPQHF. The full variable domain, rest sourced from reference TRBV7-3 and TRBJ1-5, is GAGVSQTPSNKVTEKGKYVELRCDPISGHTALYWYRQSLGQGPEFLIYFQGTGAADDSGLPNDRFFAVRPEGSVSTLKIQRTERGDSAVYLCATPARVMAYYSNQPQHFGDGTRLSIL.

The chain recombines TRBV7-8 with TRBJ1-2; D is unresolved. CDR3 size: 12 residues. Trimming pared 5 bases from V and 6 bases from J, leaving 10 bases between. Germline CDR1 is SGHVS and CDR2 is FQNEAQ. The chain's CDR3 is CASSPLNNGYTF. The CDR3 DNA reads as TGTGCCAGCAGCCCCCTTAATAATGGCTACACCTTC.

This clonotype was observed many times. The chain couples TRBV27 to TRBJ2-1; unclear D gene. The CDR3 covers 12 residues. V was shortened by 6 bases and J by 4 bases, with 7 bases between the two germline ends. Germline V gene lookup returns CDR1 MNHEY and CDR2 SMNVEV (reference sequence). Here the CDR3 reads CASSEGYNEQFF. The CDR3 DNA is TGTGCCAGCAGCGAAGGATACAATGAGCAGTTCTTC.